This T cell receptor beta chain was retrieved from a study of cytomegalovirus exposure and HLA in healthy donors. Overall study context: Of all 400 or so donors who were genotyped, about 84% belonged to the Caucasian-associated ancestry cluster.

PCR involved 60 Vbeta and 13 Jbeta primers. Some clones are missing from TCRdb's copy, which holds only in-frame ones; the method was immunoSEQ multiplex PCR. Here the sample table reports around 130,000 clones. Germline values: CDR1 SNHLY, CDR2 FYNNEI. V trimming: 6 bases; J trimming: 2 bases; junction bases outside the gene matches: 5. The length of the CDR3 is 15 residues. Sequencing was performed on PBMCs. The chain combines TRBV2 with TRBJ2-5; TRBD2 aligns across 11 bases. This TCR was recovered from a woman aged 35 to 49 in good health and CMV-seronegative. The CDR3 sequence is CASRRLAGWQETQYF. The CDR3 DNA reads TGTGCCAGCAGAAGACTAGCGGGGTGGCAAGAGACCCAGTACTTC.